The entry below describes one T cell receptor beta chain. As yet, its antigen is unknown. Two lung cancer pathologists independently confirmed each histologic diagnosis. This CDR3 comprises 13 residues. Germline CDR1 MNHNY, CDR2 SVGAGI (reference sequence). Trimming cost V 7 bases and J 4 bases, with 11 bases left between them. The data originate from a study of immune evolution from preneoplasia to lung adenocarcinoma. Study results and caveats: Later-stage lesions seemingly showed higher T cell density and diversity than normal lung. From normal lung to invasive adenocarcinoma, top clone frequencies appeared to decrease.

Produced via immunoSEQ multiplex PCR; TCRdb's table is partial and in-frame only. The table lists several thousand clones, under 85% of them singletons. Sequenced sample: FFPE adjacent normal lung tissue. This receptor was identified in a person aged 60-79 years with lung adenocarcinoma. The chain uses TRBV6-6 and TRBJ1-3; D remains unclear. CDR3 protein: CASTQIQGNTIYF. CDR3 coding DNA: TGTGCCAGCACCCAGATTCAGGGAAACACCATATATTTT.